This paragraph covers one T cell receptor (beta chain) sequence. After extraction with the RNeasy kit, about 0.45 to 1 ug of the RNA was reverse transcribed using random hexamers. Amplification of TCR beta CDR3 was carried out by immunoSEQ multiplex PCR, which covered 54 Vbeta and 13 Jbeta segments. TCRdb itself ran the immunoSEQ multiplex PCR reads through MiXCR, one entry per CDR3 protein. Here the sample spans approximately 53,000 distinct CDR3 sequences, roughly 93% being singletons. Sequencing of TCR beta was performed on blood CD8+ T cells and on blood CD4+ T cells. The patients serving as multiple sclerosis controls were treatment-naive. They had stable or active relapsing-remitting disease and fulfilled revised McDonald criteria. The CD8+ and CD4+ T cells were negatively isolated, with the TEMRA cells enriched by FACS. The data belong to a study of CD8 T cells in Susac syndrome. The sequenced material came from CD8+ T cells from PBMCs. The sequence was obtained from a human donor with multiple sclerosis.

CDR3 region: CASGDRMNTEAFF. The CDR3, as DNA: TGCGCCAGCGGCGATCGGATGAACACTGAAGCTTTCTTT. The chain uses TRBV5-1 and TRBJ1-1; D is uncertain. The CDR3 contains 13 residues. Deletions cut 7 bases from V and 0 bases from J, with 10 bases between. Germline-derived CDR1 and CDR2 are SGHRS and YFSETQ.